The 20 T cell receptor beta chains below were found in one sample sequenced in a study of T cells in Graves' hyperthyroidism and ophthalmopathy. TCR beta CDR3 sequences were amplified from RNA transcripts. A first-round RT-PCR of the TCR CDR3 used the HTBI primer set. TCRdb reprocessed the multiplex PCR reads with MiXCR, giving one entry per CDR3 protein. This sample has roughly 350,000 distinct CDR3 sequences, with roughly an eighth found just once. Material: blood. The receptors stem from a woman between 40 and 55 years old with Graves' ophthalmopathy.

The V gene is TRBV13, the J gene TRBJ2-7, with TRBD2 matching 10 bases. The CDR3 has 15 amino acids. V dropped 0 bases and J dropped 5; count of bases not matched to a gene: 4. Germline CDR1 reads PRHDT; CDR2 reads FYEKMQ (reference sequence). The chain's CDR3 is CASSLGLAGVNEQYF. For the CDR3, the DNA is TGTGCCAGCAGCTTAGGGCTAGCGGGAGTCAACGAGCAGTACTTC.

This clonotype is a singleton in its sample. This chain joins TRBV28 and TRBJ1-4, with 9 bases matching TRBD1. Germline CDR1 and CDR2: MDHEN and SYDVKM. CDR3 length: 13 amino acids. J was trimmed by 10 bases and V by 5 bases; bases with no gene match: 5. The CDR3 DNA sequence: TGTGCCAGCAGTCCAACAGGGGGCGGAAAACTGTTTTTT. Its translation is CASSPTGGGKLFF.

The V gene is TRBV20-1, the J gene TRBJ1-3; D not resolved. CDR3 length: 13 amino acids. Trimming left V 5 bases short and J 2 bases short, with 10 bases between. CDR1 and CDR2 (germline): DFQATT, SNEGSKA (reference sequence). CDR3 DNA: TGCAGTGCTTCCAGCACAGCTGGAAACACCATATATTTT. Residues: CSASSTAGNTIYF.

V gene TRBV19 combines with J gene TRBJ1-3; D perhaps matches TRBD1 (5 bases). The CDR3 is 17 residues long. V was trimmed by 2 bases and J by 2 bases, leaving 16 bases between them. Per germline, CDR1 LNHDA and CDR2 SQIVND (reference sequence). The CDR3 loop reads CASSIKPPRATGNTIYF. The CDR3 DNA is TGTGCCAGTAGTATAAAACCTCCCAGGGCTACTGGAAACACCATATATTTT.

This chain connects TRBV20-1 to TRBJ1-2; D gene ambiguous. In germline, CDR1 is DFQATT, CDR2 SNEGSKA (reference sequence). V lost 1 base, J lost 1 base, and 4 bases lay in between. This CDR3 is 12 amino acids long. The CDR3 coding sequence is TGCAGTGCTAGAGGATTTAACTATGGCTACACCTTC. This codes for CSARGFNYGYTF.

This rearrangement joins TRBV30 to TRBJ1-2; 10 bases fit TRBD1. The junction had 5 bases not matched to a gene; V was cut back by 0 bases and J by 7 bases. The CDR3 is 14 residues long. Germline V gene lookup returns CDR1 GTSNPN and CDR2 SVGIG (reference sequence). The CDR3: CAWSVGQGMSGYTF. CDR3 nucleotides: TGTGCCTGGAGTGTGGGACAGGGGATGTCTGGCTACACCTTC.

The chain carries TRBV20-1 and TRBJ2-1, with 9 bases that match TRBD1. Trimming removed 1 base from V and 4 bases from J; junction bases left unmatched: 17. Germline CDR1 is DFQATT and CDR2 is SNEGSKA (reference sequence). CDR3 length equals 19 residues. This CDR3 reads CSARGGRDREKIRYNEQFF. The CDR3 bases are TGCAGTGCTAGAGGGGGGCGGGACAGGGAGAAAATTCGTTACAATGAGCAGTTCTTC.

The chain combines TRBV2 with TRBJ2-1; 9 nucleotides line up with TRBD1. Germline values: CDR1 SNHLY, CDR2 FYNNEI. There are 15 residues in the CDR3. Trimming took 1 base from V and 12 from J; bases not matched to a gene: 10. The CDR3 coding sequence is TGTGCCAGCAGTGAAGTCGAGGACAGGGGCACCGGGCAGTTCTTC. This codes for CASSEVEDRGTGQFF. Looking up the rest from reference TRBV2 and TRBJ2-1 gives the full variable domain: EPEVTQTPSHQVTQMGQEVILRCVPISNHLYFYWYRQILGQKVEFLVSFYNNEISEKSEIFDDQFSVERPDGSNFTLKIRSTKLEDSAMYFCASSEVEDRGTGQFFGPGTRLTVL.

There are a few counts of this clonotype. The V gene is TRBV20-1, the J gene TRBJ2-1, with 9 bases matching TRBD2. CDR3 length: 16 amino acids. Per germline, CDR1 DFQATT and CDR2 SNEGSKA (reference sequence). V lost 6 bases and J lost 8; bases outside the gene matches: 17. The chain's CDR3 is CSAHYPLGTSRDEQFF. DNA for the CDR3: TGCAGTGCCCACTATCCCCTCGGGACTAGCAGGGATGAGCAGTTCTTC.

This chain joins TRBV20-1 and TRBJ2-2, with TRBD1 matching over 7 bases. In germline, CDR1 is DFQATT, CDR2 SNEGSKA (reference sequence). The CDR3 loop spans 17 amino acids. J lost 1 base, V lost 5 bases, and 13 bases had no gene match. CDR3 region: CSAESLTGSVNTGELFF. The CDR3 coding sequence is TGCAGTGCTGAGTCCTTGACAGGGTCTGTGAACACCGGGGAGCTGTTTTTT.

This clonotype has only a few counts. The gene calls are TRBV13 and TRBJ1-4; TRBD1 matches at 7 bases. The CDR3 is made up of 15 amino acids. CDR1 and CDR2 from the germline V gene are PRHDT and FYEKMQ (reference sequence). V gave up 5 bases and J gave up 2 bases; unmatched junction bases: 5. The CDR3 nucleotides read TGTGCCAGCAGCATCTTACAGGGGACTAATGAAAAACTGTTTTTT. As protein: CASSILQGTNEKLFF.

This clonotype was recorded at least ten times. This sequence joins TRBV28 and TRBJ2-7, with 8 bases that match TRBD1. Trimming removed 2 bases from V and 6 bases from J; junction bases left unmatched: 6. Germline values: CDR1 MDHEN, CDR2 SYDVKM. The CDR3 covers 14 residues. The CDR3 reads CASSLPMQGAEQYF. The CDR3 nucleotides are TGTGCCAGCAGTTTACCTATGCAGGGGGCCGAGCAGTACTTC.

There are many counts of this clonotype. In nucleotides, the CDR3 is TGCAGTGCTAGGGAAGAGACCCAGTACTTC. Its translation is CSAREETQYF. The chain links TRBV20-1 to TRBJ2-5; no definite D call. V lost 3 bases to trimming and J lost 3 bases, with 2 bases between them. Germline lookup yields CDR1 DFQATT and CDR2 SNEGSKA (reference sequence). This CDR3 region has 10 residues.

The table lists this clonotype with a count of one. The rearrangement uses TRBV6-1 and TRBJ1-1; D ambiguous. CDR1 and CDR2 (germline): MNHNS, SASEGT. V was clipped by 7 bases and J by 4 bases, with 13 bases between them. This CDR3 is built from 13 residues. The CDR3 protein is CASKKTVSTEAFF. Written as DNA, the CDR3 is TGTGCCAGCAAAAAAACTGTGAGCACTGAAGCTTTCTTT.

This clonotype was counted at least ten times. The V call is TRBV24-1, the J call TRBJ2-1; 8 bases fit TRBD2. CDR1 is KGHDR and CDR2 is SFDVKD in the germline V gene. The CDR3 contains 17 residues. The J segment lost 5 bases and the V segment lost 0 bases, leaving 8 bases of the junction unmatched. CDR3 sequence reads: CATSDLPRGRFNNEQFF. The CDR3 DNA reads TGTGCCACCAGTGATTTGCCGCGCGGGAGGTTCAACAATGAGCAGTTCTTC.

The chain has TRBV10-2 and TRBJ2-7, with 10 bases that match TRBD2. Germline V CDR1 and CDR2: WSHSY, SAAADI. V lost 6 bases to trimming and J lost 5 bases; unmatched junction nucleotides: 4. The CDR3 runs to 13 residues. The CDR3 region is CASRETSGDEQYF. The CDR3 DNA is TGCGCCAGCAGGGAAACTAGCGGGGACGAGCAGTACTTC.

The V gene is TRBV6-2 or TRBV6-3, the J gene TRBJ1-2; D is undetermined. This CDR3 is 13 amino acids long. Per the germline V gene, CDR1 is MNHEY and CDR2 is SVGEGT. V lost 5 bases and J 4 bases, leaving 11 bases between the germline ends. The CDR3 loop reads CASSNTTSYGYTF. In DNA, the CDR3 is TGTGCCAGCAGTAACACGACATCCTATGGCTACACCTTC.

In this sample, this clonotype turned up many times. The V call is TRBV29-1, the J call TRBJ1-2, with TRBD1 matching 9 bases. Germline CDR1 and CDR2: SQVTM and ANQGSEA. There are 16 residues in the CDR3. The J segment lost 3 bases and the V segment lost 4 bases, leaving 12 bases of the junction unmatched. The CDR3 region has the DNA TGCAGCGTTGGAAGGGGACAGGGTCCGAGGGACTATGGCTACACCTTC. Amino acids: CSVGRGQGPRDYGYTF.

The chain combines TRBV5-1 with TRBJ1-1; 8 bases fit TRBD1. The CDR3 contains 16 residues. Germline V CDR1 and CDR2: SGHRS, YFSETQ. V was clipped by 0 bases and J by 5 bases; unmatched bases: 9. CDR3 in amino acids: CASSLGGIQGATEAFF. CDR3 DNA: TGCGCCAGCAGCTTGGGCGGCATCCAGGGGGCAACTGAAGCTTTCTTT.

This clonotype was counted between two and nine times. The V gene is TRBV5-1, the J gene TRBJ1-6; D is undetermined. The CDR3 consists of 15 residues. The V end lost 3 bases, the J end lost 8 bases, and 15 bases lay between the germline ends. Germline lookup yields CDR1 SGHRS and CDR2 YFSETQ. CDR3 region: CASSWTRVNDSPLHF. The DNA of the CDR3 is TGCGCCAGCAGCTGGACTAGGGTTAACGATTCACCCCTCCACTTT.